One sample yielded the 31 T cell receptor beta chains listed below, sequenced in a study of Ad26.COV2.S vaccination and SARS-CoV-2 variants. The treatment was: 15 to 20 received Ad26.COV2.S at low or high dose, single or two shots; 5 received placebo; per-sample allocation not given. Following the first vaccine or placebo injection, samples were taken on day 63. Assay used: immunoSEQ multiplex PCR; TCRdb lists only in-frame clones, some missing. Of 300,000 to 350,000 clones listed, about 86% were seen once; the top ten hold less than 2%. The source material was peripheral blood, sampled in a trial of Ad26.COV2.S vaccine versus placebo. These TCRs come from a person between 18 and 65 years old who received the Ad26.COV2.S COVID-19 vaccine or a placebo.

This sequence joins TRBV18 and TRBJ1-2; 10 bases line up with TRBD1. Germline values: CDR1 KGHSH, CDR2 LQKENI. The CDR3 consists of 18 residues. The V and J ends lost 4 bases and 4 bases, in that order; junction bases with no gene match: 15. CDR3 bases: TGTGCCAGCTCACACTCTACGGGACAGGGGTCCCAAGTCTATGGCTACACCTTC. This codes for CASSHSTGQGSQVYGYTF.

The J gene is TRBJ2-1, the V gene TRBV4-3, with TRBD2 identical over 10 bases. CDR3 length equals 15 residues. CDR1 and CDR2 from the germline V gene are LGHNA and YSLEER. J was trimmed by 4 bases and V by 2 bases; bases with no gene match: 2. The CDR3 loop reads CASSQQRGGYNEQFF. The CDR3, as DNA: TGCGCCAGCAGCCAACAGCGGGGGGGATACAATGAGCAGTTCTTC.

The V and J genes are TRBV11-2 and TRBJ1-4; 11 bases match TRBD1. Germline V gives CDR1 SGHAT, CDR2 FQNNGV. This CDR3 spans 14 amino acids. Trimming at V came to 5 bases and at J to 9 bases, leaving 5 bases not matched to a gene. This CDR3 reads CASSRTGGDQKLFF. CDR3 DNA sequence: TGTGCCAGCAGCCGGACAGGGGGCGACCAAAAACTGTTTTTT.

The V and J genes are TRBV5-8 and TRBJ2-6; D is ambiguous. This CDR3 is built from 18 residues. The germline V gene encodes CDR1 SGHTS and CDR2 YDEGEE. V lost 4 bases and J lost 3, with 20 bases in between. DNA for the CDR3: TGTGCCAGCAGCGCAATCTTCCTCGGATCAGGTGGGGCCAACGTCCTGACTTTC. Its translation: CASSAIFLGSGGANVLTF.

Written as DNA, the CDR3 is TGTGCCAGCAGCCAAGGCACGGCAGGCCGGGGGAGGGGGCTAAACACCATATATTTT. Amino acids: CASSQGTAGRGRGLNTIYF. The J gene is TRBJ1-3, the V gene TRBV3-1 (or the pseudogene TRBV3-2), with 7 bases aligning to TRBD1. CDR3 length: 19 residues. The V gene end was trimmed by 1 base and the J gene end by 6 bases; junction bases not matched to a gene: 18. The germline V gene encodes CDR1 LGHDT and CDR2 YNNKEL (reference sequence).

This rearrangement joins TRBV5-1 to TRBJ1-2; TRBD1 agrees at 7 bases. V lost 4 bases and J lost 2; bases outside the gene matches: 8. Germline CDR1 SGHRS, CDR2 YFSETQ. The CDR3 covers 15 residues. The DNA of the CDR3 is TGCGCCAGCAGCCCTCCCACAGGGGCCAACTATGGCTACACCTTC. Translation: CASSPPTGANYGYTF.

This chain connects TRBV2 to TRBJ2-7; weak D call: TRBD2 (7 bases). V was clipped by 3 bases and J by 9 bases, with 12 bases between them. From germline, CDR1 is SNHLY and CDR2 FYNNEI. The CDR3 spans 12 residues. CDR3 nucleotides: TGTGCCAGCAGTGATCAGGGGAGGGGGCAGTACTTC. Translating it yields CASSDQGRGQYF.

This chain links TRBV29-1 with TRBJ1-1; TRBD1 matches at 7 bases. The CDR3 totals 12 residues. CDR1 SQVTM and CDR2 ANQGSEA come from the germline V gene. J was trimmed by 7 bases and V by 3 bases; bases with no gene match: 5. CDR3 residues: CSVDQTGDEAFF. The CDR3 region has the DNA TGCAGCGTTGACCAAACAGGGGATGAAGCTTTCTTT.

This clone was detected many times. The rearrangement uses TRBV6-5 and TRBJ2-1, with 8 nucleotides matching TRBD1. Per germline, CDR1 MNHEY and CDR2 SVGAGI. V lost 2 bases, J lost 8 bases, and 8 bases stayed unmatched. The CDR3 consists of 15 residues. DNA of the CDR3: TGTGCCAGCAGTTACACCGGGACAGGCTCTTATGAGCAGTTCTTC. Translation: CASSYTGTGSYEQFF.

The rearrangement links TRBV7-9 to TRBJ1-3; unclear D gene. Germline V CDR1 and CDR2: SEHNR, FQNEAQ (reference sequence). The CDR3 is 12 amino acids. V lost 5 bases and J lost 0, with 2 bases in between. CDR3 sequence: CASSPSGNTIYF. As DNA, the CDR3 is TGTGCCAGCAGCCCCTCTGGAAACACCATATATTTT.

This clone was seen just once. The rearrangement links TRBV5-1 to TRBJ2-2; 8 bases are shared with TRBD2. Germline-derived CDR1 and CDR2 are SGHRS and YFSETQ. Losses at the gene ends were 0 bases for V and 4 bases for J; bases not matched to a gene: 5. CDR3 length: 16 residues. CDR3 nucleotide sequence: TGCGCCAGCAGCTTGGTTAGCGGGGTCGGCACCGGGGAGCTGTTTTTT. This encodes CASSLVSGVGTGELFF.

This chain links TRBV28 with TRBJ1-1; TRBD1 matches 7 bases. V lost 8 bases, J lost 0 bases, and 12 bases stayed unmatched. Looked up from germline, CDR1 is MDHEN and CDR2 is SYDVKM. The CDR3 has 16 residues. The CDR3 spells CASGGSPGQMNTEAFF. CDR3 in DNA: TGTGCCAGCGGAGGCTCACCGGGACAGATGAACACTGAAGCTTTCTTT.

The chain links TRBV7-9 to TRBJ1-2; TRBD1 aligns across 7 bases. The trim removed 0 bases at V and 0 bases at J, leaving 4 bases unmatched. CDR1 SEHNR and CDR2 FQNEAQ come from the germline V gene (reference sequence). The CDR3 loop spans 16 amino acids. The chain's CDR3 is CASSLARDRANYGYTF. Written as DNA, the CDR3 is TGTGCCAGCAGCTTAGCGAGGGACAGAGCTAACTATGGCTACACCTTC.

V and J are TRBV5-4 and TRBJ1-4; D may be TRBD1 (6 bases). Germline CDR1 SGHNT, CDR2 YYREEE (reference sequence). Trimming stripped 4 bases from V and 3 bases from J, with 16 bases between. The CDR3 sequence is 16 residues long. The CDR3 DNA reads TGTGCCAGCAGCCAAGGACAGTCCGGATCTAATGAAAAACTGTTTTTT. It encodes CASSQGQSGSNEKLFF. The full variable domain, its missing parts supplied by reference TRBV5-4 and TRBJ1-4, is ETGVTQSPTHLIKTRGQQVTLRCSSQSGHNTVSWYQQALGQGPQFIFQYYREEENGRGNFPPRFSGLQFPNYSSELNVNALELDDSALYLCASSQGQSGSNEKLFFGSGTQLSVL.

The J gene is TRBJ1-1, the V gene TRBV5-1; the D gene is possibly TRBD1 (6 bases). V was clipped by 4 bases and J by 6 bases, with 22 bases between them. The CDR3 length is 16 residues. Germline V gene data show CDR1 as SGHRS and CDR2 as YFSETQ. The CDR3 sequence is CASSPPGAGLHPEAFF. The DNA for the CDR3 is TGCGCCAGCAGCCCGCCGGGGGCGGGTCTCCACCCTGAAGCTTTCTTT.

The gene calls are TRBV4-3 and TRBJ1-1; 7 bases fit TRBD1. V was pared by 1 base and J by 11 bases, with 4 bases of the junction left unmatched. CDR3 length: 12 residues. The germline gives CDR1 LGHNA, CDR2 YSLEER. Here the CDR3 reads CASSQGDRDAFF. For the CDR3, the DNA is TGCGCCAGCAGCCAAGGAGACAGGGACGCTTTCTTT.

This clone has just one count. CDR3 sequence reads: CASSQGSANYGYTF. CDR3 in DNA: TGCGCCAGCAGCCAAGGGTCAGCTAACTATGGCTACACCTTC. The J gene is TRBJ1-2, the V gene TRBV4-3; D is undetermined. The CDR3 has 14 residues. Germline lookup yields CDR1 LGHNA and CDR2 YSLEER. V gave up 1 base and J gave up 0 bases, with 6 bases separating them.

V is TRBV3-1 (or the pseudogene TRBV3-2) and J is TRBJ2-5; D is uncertain. CDR1 is LGHDT and CDR2 is YNNKEL in the germline V gene (reference sequence). Trimming took off 0 bases at V and 0 bases at J, with 11 bases between the two ends. This CDR3 region has 16 residues. For the CDR3, the DNA is TGTGCCAGCAGCCAAGATTTCGGTACCCACCAAGAGACCCAGTACTTC. Encoded protein: CASSQDFGTHQETQYF.

V and J are TRBV5-1 and TRBJ2-1, with TRBD1 as a possible D gene (6 bases). Per the germline V gene, CDR1 is SGHRS and CDR2 is YFSETQ. The CDR3 has 14 residues. The V and J ends lost 4 bases and 7 bases respectively, with 15 bases between them. This CDR3 is CASSKGDPVNEQFF. Written as DNA, the CDR3 is TGCGCCAGCAGCAAGGGGGACCCCGTTAATGAGCAGTTCTTC. The full variable domain, with the rest looked up from reference TRBV5-1 and TRBJ2-1, is KAGVTQTPRYLIKTRGQQVTLSCSPISGHRSVSWYQQTPGQGLQFLFEYFSETQRNKGNFPGRFSGRQFSNSRSEMNVSTLELGDSALYLCASSKGDPVNEQFFGPGTRLTVL.

The chain combines TRBV28 with TRBJ1-2; D is uncertain. Germline assignment: CDR1 MDHEN and CDR2 SYDVKM. The CDR3 is 15 amino acids. The ends were cut back, 3 bases at V and 8 bases at J, with 19 bases in the middle. The CDR3 DNA is TGTGCCAGCAGTTTTGCATCCGAGGGCAGGAACGGCTACACCTTC. Amino acids: CASSFASEGRNGYTF.

The V and J genes are TRBV11-2 and TRBJ1-6; D ambiguous. Trimming cost V 5 bases and J 0 bases, with 20 bases left between them. CDR1 is SGHAT, CDR2 FQNNGV, per germline. This CDR3 has 19 amino acids. The DNA for the CDR3 is TGTGCCAGCAGCCCTACCGGGCTCCTTTCTAGCTCCTATAATTCACCCCTCCACTTT. It yields the protein CASSPTGLLSSSYNSPLHF.

The chain has TRBV6-5 and TRBJ1-5; D possibly corresponds to TRBD1 (5 bases). This CDR3 is built from 15 residues. Germline V gene sequence: CDR1 MNHEY, CDR2 SVGAGI. V lost 6 bases and J 0 bases, leaving 12 bases between the germline ends. The CDR3: CASSRTRNSNQPQHF. CDR3 bases: TGTGCCAGCAGCCGGACAAGGAATAGCAATCAGCCCCAGCATTTT.

The CDR3 DNA follows: TGTGCCAGCAGCCAAGTTTTCGGACGGCCCTCTGGAAACACCATATATTTT. This sequence encodes CASSQVFGRPSGNTIYF. V is TRBV3-1 (or the pseudogene TRBV3-2) and J is TRBJ1-3, with D uncertain. V shed 1 base and J shed 0 bases, with 13 bases lying between them. Per the germline V gene, CDR1 is LGHDT and CDR2 is YNNKEL (reference sequence). The CDR3 runs to 17 residues.

J is TRBJ1-2 and V is TRBV18, with 7 nucleotides matching TRBD1. This CDR3 has 15 residues. The germline gives CDR1 KGHSH, CDR2 LQKENI. The V gene end was trimmed by 6 bases and the J gene end by 7 bases; junction bases not matched to a gene: 14. CDR3 DNA: TGTGCCAGCTCCCCCCGAAGTGACAGGGAAGGTGGCTACACCTTC. Translation: CASSPRSDREGGYTF.

The chain is built from TRBV11-2 and TRBJ2-5; D unclear. Germline assignment: CDR1 SGHAT and CDR2 FQNNGV. The V and J ends lost 0 bases and 5 bases respectively, with 10 bases between them. The CDR3 is made up of 14 amino acids. For the CDR3, the DNA is TGTGCCAGCAGCTTAGATGAAGCTTGGGAGACCCAGTACTTC. It specifies CASSLDEAWETQYF.

This chain connects TRBV15 to TRBJ2-2; D is unclear. The germline V gene has CDR1 LNHNV and CDR2 YYDKDF (reference sequence). Trimming removed 4 bases from V and 3 bases from J, with 6 bases in between. CDR3 length: 13 residues. The CDR3 nucleotides are TGTGCCACCAGCATCAGAGACACCGGGGAGCTGTTTTTT. Amino acids: CATSIRDTGELFF.

This chain links TRBV29-1 with TRBJ1-2, with D hard to call. The CDR3 has 13 amino acids. CDR1 is SQVTM and CDR2 is ANQGSEA in the germline V gene. Between the trimmed V and J ends, which lost 5 bases and 2 bases, there was a span of 12 bases. CDR3 coding DNA: TGCAGCGTTCCTAAGTACGGGAACTATGGCTACACCTTC. It specifies CSVPKYGNYGYTF. Full variable domain (rest looked up from reference TRBV29-1 and TRBJ1-2): SAVISQKPSRDICQRGTSLTIQCQVDSQVTMMFWYRQQPGQSLTLIATANQGSEATYESGFVIDKFPISRPNLTFSTLTVSNMSPEDSSIYLCSVPKYGNYGYTFGSGTRLTVV.

CDR3 sequence: CASSRQGVEQYF. CDR3 coding DNA: TGTGCCAGCAGCCGGCAGGGGGTCGAGCAGTACTTC. The chain couples TRBV7-9 to TRBJ2-7, with TRBD1 identical over 7 bases. Trimming cost V 5 bases and J 6 bases; bases outside gene matches: 4. Germline CDR1 and CDR2: SEHNR and FQNEAQ (reference sequence). The CDR3 covers 12 residues. Together with reference TRBV7-9 and TRBJ2-7, the CDR3 gives the full variable domain: DTGVSQNPRHKITKRGQNVTFRCDPISEHNRLYWYRQTLGQGPEFLTYFQNEAQLEKSRLLSDRFSAERPKGSFSTLEIQRTEQGDSAMYLCASSRQGVEQYFGPGTRLTVT.

The V and J genes are TRBV6-6 and TRBJ1-1; unclear D gene. Germline CDR1 and CDR2: MNHNY and SVGAGI (reference sequence). There are 13 residues in the CDR3. V was clipped by 7 bases and J by 4 bases, with 13 bases between them. CDR3 in amino acids: CASIRGGGTEAFF. The CDR3 DNA sequence: TGTGCCAGCATTCGGGGAGGAGGCACTGAAGCTTTCTTT.

The CDR3 here is CASSQVRPPSGNTIYF. Written as DNA, the CDR3 is TGCGCCAGCAGCCAAGTCAGACCCCCCTCTGGAAACACCATATATTTT. The chain carries TRBV4-1 and TRBJ1-3; D unclear. Germline-derived CDR1 and CDR2 are MGHRA and YSYEKL. The V end lost 1 base, the J end lost 0 bases, and 10 bases lay between the germline ends. The CDR3 is 16 residues long.

This clone was observed a handful of times. The rearrangement joins TRBV14 to TRBJ1-6; 10 positions agree with TRBD1. The germline V gene has CDR1 SGHDN and CDR2 FVKESK. V trimming: 7 bases; J trimming: 6 bases; junction bases outside the gene matches: 9. CDR3 length: 16 residues. The DNA of the CDR3 is TGTGCCAGCACCTTTAGCGGGACAGGGGTTAATTCACCCCTCCACTTT. Translation: CASTFSGTGVNSPLHF.